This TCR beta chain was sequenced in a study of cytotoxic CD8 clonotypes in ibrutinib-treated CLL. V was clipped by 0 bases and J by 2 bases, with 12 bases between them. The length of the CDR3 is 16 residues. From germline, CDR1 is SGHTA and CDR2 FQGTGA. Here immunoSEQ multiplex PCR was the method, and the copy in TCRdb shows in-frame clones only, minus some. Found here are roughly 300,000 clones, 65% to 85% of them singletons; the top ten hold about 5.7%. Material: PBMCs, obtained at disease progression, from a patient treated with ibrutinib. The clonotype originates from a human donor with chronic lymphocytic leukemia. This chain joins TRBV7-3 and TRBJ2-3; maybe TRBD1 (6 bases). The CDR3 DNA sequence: TGTGCCAGCAGCTTAACCCCAGGACAGATCACAGATACGCAGTATTTT. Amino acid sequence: CASSLTPGQITDTQYF.